This is a list of T cell receptor beta chains from one sample in a study of OX40 agonist ivuxolimab in advanced cancers. Assay: immunoSEQ multiplex PCR; the TCRdb copy retains only in-frame clones and omits some. The sample includes 78,000 or so clones, roughly 92% of them seen just once. This material consisted of CD4+ or CD8+ T cells sorted from blood, taken in a trial of the OX40 agonist ivuxolimab. The receptors were sampled from an adult with an advanced solid tumor such as melanoma, head and neck, liver or kidney cancer. Each CDR3 is given with its conserved first and last residue. A D gene is named only where the DNA matches it firmly. Rows give clone size only sometimes, using once, few, many, or a class for an expanded clone.

CDR3: CASSESGQHTEAFF
DNA: TGCGCCAGCAGTGAGTCCGGACAGCATACTGAAGCTTTCTTT
J: TRBJ1-1
D: -
V: TRBV10-1
size: -

CDR3: CASSQVGGGPGYTF
DNA: TGTGCCAGCAGCCAAGTGGGAGGAGGCCCTGGCTACACCTTC
J: TRBJ1-2
D: -
V: TRBV14
size: -

CDR3: CASSSGQGYGYTF
DNA: TGTGCCAGCAGCTCAGGACAGGGCTATGGCTACACCTTC
J: TRBJ1-2
D: TRBD1
V: TRBV7-2
size: medium-sized

CDR3: CASGTGYNSPLHF
DNA: TGTGCCTCGGGGACGGGGTATAATTCACCCCTCCACTTT
J: TRBJ1-6
D: -
V: TRBV10-3
size: -

CDR3: CASSSIGTLNNQPQHF
DNA: TGTGCCAGCAGTTCAATAGGGACTCTTAACAATCAGCCCCAGCATTTT
J: TRBJ1-5
D: -
V: TRBV28
size: -

CDR3: CASSLGGSGGNTIYF
DNA: TGTGCCAGCAGCTTAGGGGGTTCGGGAGGAAACACCATATATTTT
J: TRBJ1-3
D: -
V: TRBV7-2
size: -

CDR3: CASSLFWGTGDPYGFTF
DNA: TGTGCCAGCAGTTTATTTTGGGGGACAGGGGACCCCTATGGCTTCACCTTC
J: TRBJ1-2
D: TRBD1
V: TRBV27
size: -

CDR3: CASSPDRVTDTQYF
DNA: TGCGCCAGCAGCCCAGACAGGGTGACAGATACGCAGTATTTT
J: TRBJ2-3
D: TRBD1
V: TRBV5-1
size: -

CDR3: CASSRQGSSYEQYF
DNA: TGTGCCAGCAGCCGACAGGGAAGCTCCTACGAGCAGTACTTC
J: TRBJ2-7
D: TRBD1
V: TRBV14
size: -

CDR3: CASSGAPGQVSHGYTF
DNA: TGTGCCAGCAGCGGAGCACCGGGACAGGTTTCGCATGGCTACACCTTC
J: TRBJ1-2
D: TRBD1
V: TRBV2
size: -

CDR3: CASSPPGGNQETQYF
DNA: TGTGCCAGCAGCCCCCCAGGGGGAAATCAAGAGACCCAGTACTTC
J: TRBJ2-5
D: TRBD1
V: TRBV5-4
size: -

CDR3: CASRNRTIPWGAFF
DNA: TGTGCCAGTAGAAACCGGACCATACCATGGGGAGCTTTCTTT
J: TRBJ1-1
D: -
V: TRBV27
size: -

CDR3: CSARMAGEQFF
DNA: TGCAGTGCTAGAATGGCGGGGGAGCAGTTCTTC
J: TRBJ2-1
D: -
V: TRBV20-1
size: -

CDR3: CASSYGQSLLYGYTF
DNA: TGTGCCAGCAGTTACGGCCAGTCGCTCCTCTATGGCTACACCTTC
J: TRBJ1-2
D: -
V: TRBV6-6
size: -

CDR3: CASSVGGLQETQYF
DNA: TGTGCCAGCAGCGTAGGAGGCTTACAAGAGACCCAGTACTTC
J: TRBJ2-5
D: -
V: TRBV9
size: -

CDR3: CASSQDVAGGTNQPQHF
DNA: TGTGCCAGCAGCCAAGATGTGGCCGGGGGGACCAATCAGCCCCAGCATTTT
J: TRBJ1-5
D: -
V: TRBV4-2
size: -

CDR3: CATSRPSGEVTNEKLFF
DNA: TGTGCCACCAGCAGACCCTCCGGGGAGGTGACTAATGAAAAACTGTTTTTT
J: TRBJ1-4
D: -
V: TRBV15
size: -

CDR3: CASSDARGGETQYF
DNA: TGTGCCAGCAGTGACGCCAGGGGCGGCGAGACCCAGTACTTC
J: TRBJ2-5
D: -
V: TRBV2
size: -

CDR3: CASRTTGGETQYF
DNA: TGTGCCAGCAGGACGACAGGGGGAGAGACCCAGTACTTC
J: TRBJ2-5
D: TRBD1
V: TRBV25-1
size: -

CDR3: CASSDEGGDTEAFF
DNA: TGTGCCAGCAGTGATGAAGGGGGAGACACTGAAGCTTTCTTT
J: TRBJ1-1
D: -
V: TRBV2
size: once

CDR3: CASSPKTSGSRNEQYF
DNA: TGTGCCAGCTCACCAAAGACCAGCGGGAGTCGGAACGAGCAGTACTTC
J: TRBJ2-7
D: TRBD2
V: TRBV18
size: -

CDR3: CASSPTGALWNTEAFF
DNA: TGCGCCAGCAGCCCGACAGGGGCCCTTTGGAACACTGAAGCTTTCTTT
J: TRBJ1-1
D: TRBD1
V: TRBV5-1
size: -

CDR3: CASGRNEQFF
DNA: TGTGCCAGCGGGCGAAATGAGCAGTTCTTC
J: TRBJ2-1
D: -
V: TRBV5-6
size: -

CDR3: CASSLGRPGLETQYF
DNA: TGCGCCAGCAGCTTGGGCCGGCCAGGGTTAGAGACCCAGTACTTC
J: TRBJ2-5
D: -
V: TRBV5-1
size: -

CDR3: CASSLAGQTNYGYTF
DNA: TGTGCCAGCTCACTGGCAGGACAAACGAACTATGGCTACACCTTC
J: TRBJ1-2
D: -
V: TRBV18
size: -

CDR3: CASSWGQAADTQYF
DNA: TGTGCCAGCAGCTGGGGTCAGGCGGCAGATACGCAGTATTTT
J: TRBJ2-3
D: -
V: TRBV11-1
size: once

CDR3: CASSQAPPGQGTGGYTF
DNA: TGTGCCAGCAGCCAGGCTCCGCCGGGACAGGGGACTGGTGGCTACACCTTC
J: TRBJ1-2
D: TRBD1
V: TRBV14
size: -

CDR3: CAWRDRGLNGYTF
DNA: TGTGCCTGGAGGGACAGGGGACTCAATGGCTACACCTTC
J: TRBJ1-2
D: TRBD1
V: TRBV30
size: -

CDR3: CASSERGDSPLHF
DNA: TGTGCCAGCAGTGAGAGGGGGGACTCACCCCTCCACTTT
J: TRBJ1-6
D: -
V: TRBV2
size: -

CDR3: CASSPVTVASYEQYF
DNA: TGCGCCAGCAGTCCCGTGACAGTGGCCTCCTACGAGCAGTACTTC
J: TRBJ2-7
D: -
V: TRBV5-1
size: -

CDR3: CASSFAGLAGAFQETQYF
DNA: TGTGCCAGCAGCTTTGCGGGGCTAGCGGGGGCCTTCCAAGAGACCCAGTACTTC
J: TRBJ2-5
D: -
V: TRBV12-1
size: -

CDR3: CASSQDLVGTNTGELFF
DNA: TGTGCCAGCAGCCAAGATCTCGTGGGTACGAACACCGGGGAGCTGTTTTTT
J: TRBJ2-2
D: -
V: TRBV4-2
size: -

CDR3: CASSEWTGTDTQYF
DNA: TGTGCCAGCAGTGAGTGGACAGGGACAGATACGCAGTATTTT
J: TRBJ2-3
D: TRBD1
V: TRBV25-1
size: -

CDR3: CASDRSGGYTF
DNA: TGTGCCAGTGACAGGAGCGGTGGCTACACCTTC
J: TRBJ1-2
D: -
V: TRBV6-1
size: few

CDR3: CASSFNNAYSTDTQYF
DNA: TGTGCCAGCAGCTTTAACAACGCCTATAGCACAGATACGCAGTATTTT
J: TRBJ2-3
D: -
V: TRBV7-8
size: -

CDR3: CAWNRDGGEQYF
DNA: TGTGCCTGGAACCGTGATGGGGGCGAGCAGTACTTC
J: TRBJ2-7
D: -
V: TRBV30
size: -

CDR3: CAWDWASGANVLTF
DNA: TGTGCCTGGGATTGGGCTTCTGGGGCCAACGTCCTGACTTTC
J: TRBJ2-6
D: -
V: TRBV30
size: -

CDR3: CASSQVSGGLSTDTQYF
DNA: TGTGCCAGCAGCCAAGTGTCCGGGGGCCTTAGCACAGATACGCAGTATTTT
J: TRBJ2-3
D: -
V: TRBV4-2
size: few

CDR3: CASSEDHSNQPQHF
DNA: TGTGCCAGCAGTGAAGACCATAGCAATCAGCCCCAGCATTTT
J: TRBJ1-5
D: -
V: TRBV2
size: once

CDR3: CASSIWSGRRDTQYF
DNA: TGTGCCAGTAGTATCTGGAGCGGACGACGGGATACGCAGTATTTT
J: TRBJ2-3
D: -
V: TRBV19
size: -

CDR3: CASSLDQANTGELFF
DNA: TGTGCCAGCAGCCTAGACCAAGCCAACACCGGGGAGCTGTTTTTT
J: TRBJ2-2
D: -
V: TRBV5-4
size: -

CDR3: CSGTGANTEAFF
DNA: TGCAGCGGCACAGGGGCGAACACTGAAGCTTTCTTT
J: TRBJ1-1
D: TRBD1
V: TRBV29-1
size: -

CDR3: CASATLATQLYF
DNA: TGTGCCAGTGCCACCCTGGCGACCCAACTTTACTTC
J: TRBJ2-4
D: -
V: TRBV19
size: -

CDR3: CAWSTGGGGNTIYF
DNA: TGTGCCTGGAGCACAGGGGGCGGTGGAAACACCATATATTTT
J: TRBJ1-3
D: TRBD1
V: TRBV30
size: -

CDR3: CASSSTLFYEQYF
DNA: TGTGCCAGCAGCTCGACACTTTTCTACGAGCAGTACTTC
J: TRBJ2-7
D: -
V: TRBV5-6
size: -

CDR3: CASSQARTGNSPLHF
DNA: TGCGCCAGCAGCCAAGCTCGGACGGGGAATTCACCCCTCCACTTT
J: TRBJ1-6
D: -
V: TRBV4-1
size: -

CDR3: CASSPRQGTGNTIYF
DNA: TGTGCCAGCAGCCCCAGACAGGGGACTGGAAACACCATATATTTT
J: TRBJ1-3
D: TRBD1
V: TRBV6-5
size: -

CDR3: CASSESDLYDTEAFF
DNA: TGTGCCAGCAGTGAATCCGACTTATATGACACTGAAGCTTTCTTT
J: TRBJ1-1
D: -
V: TRBV2
size: -